The following is a T cell receptor beta chain sequence with its context. This clonotype was counted only a few times. The clone's antigen remains unknown. No quality values exist for individual bases; no much larger clone is one base distant. Ficoll-Paque density gradient centrifugation was used to isolate PBMCs. The record originates from a study of T-cell memory formation after mild COVID-19 (dated by TCRdb to about 2021). Background for the entire study: TCR sequence clusters from the two donors were largely donor specific. T-cell clones expanding and contracting after mild COVID-19 in a couple of donors were tracked by longitudinal TCRalpha and TCRbeta repertoire sequencing. The cohort was made up of two young adult volunteers, one female and one male, who were previously healthy.

The instrument was an Illumina NovaSeq 6000. Using 5'RACE with constant-segment primers, TCRalpha and TCRbeta cDNA libraries were constructed, with sample barcodes and unique molecular identifiers added in the process. Trizol reagent was used to extract RNA from every sample. Library amplification was performed in two PCR steps, and a second sample barcode and Illumina TruSeq adapters were introduced in the second step. Sequencing of libraries was performed on an Illumina NovaSeq with 2 x 150 bp paired-end reads. The paper's processing steps were these. Demultiplexing of reads and collapsing into UMI-guided consensus sequences were performed with migec v1.2.7. Using mixcr v2.1.11, the UMI consensuses were aligned to TRA and TRB V and J templates and assembled into clonotypes. A clonotype was counted as expanded or contracted only if both edgeR and NoisET called the change significant, with noise models trained on biological replicates. For edgeR calls, a false discovery rate-adjusted p below 0.01 and a log2 fold-change threshold of 1 were applied. As an exploratory analysis of dynamics, max-normalized trajectories of the 1000 most abundant clonotypes were examined by PCA with hierarchical clustering. The CD4 or CD8 phenotype of responding clones was assigned using the separately sequenced CD4+ and CD8+ repertoires. Starting from the raw public reads, TCRdb applied fastp trimming at Q25, assembled clones with MiXCR and retained in-frame beta chains. CDR3 protein sequences are deduplicated, and each keeps its most common genes and DNA. Clone size and V and J calls follow TCRdb, not the original study. Counted in this sample were just over 400,000 distinct CDR3 sequences; about 25% of them appeared once. Of the sample, under 15% falls within the top ten clones.

What the research found in general, with its limitations: Some responding clones were detected in pre-infection memory, suggesting pre-existing cross-reactive memory T cells joined the SARS-CoV-2 response. The second-wave clones that peaked on day 37 were not confirmed to be SARS-CoV-2 specific. Only a couple of mild cases were covered by the study, and larger cohorts that include severe cases with pre-infection samples were considered necessary. Clones that contracted from day 15 to 85 showed balanced CD4/CD8 phenotypes, whereas a second wave of clones that expanded from day 15 to 37 leaned towards CD4+. Contracting CD4+ clones were found mainly in CM and EM memory subsets, while CD8+ clones were enriched in EMRA.

There are 17 amino acids in the CDR3, from cysteine to phenylalanine inclusive. CDR3 DNA only is kept here, 51 bases in frame from base 1. CDR1 and CDR2 (KGHDR, SFDVKD) derive from the germline V gene. Unmatched junction bases come to 8, with V trimmed by 0 bases and J by 5 bases. The sample was PBMCs or a T cell subset sorted from them (not recorded which). This receptor chain uses TRBV24-1 and TRBJ2-1, with TRBD2 identical over 8 junction bases. This TCR came from an adult woman who had mild COVID-19 (a few samples of this study predate the infection). The sample titles of this study are shuffled in the database, so cell type and time point are left out; the donor was told from shared clones. The encoded CDR3 is CATSDLPRVAGNNEQFF. In nucleotides, the sequence is TGTGCCACCAGTGATTTGCCACGGGTAGCGGGGAACAATGAGCAGTTCTTC.